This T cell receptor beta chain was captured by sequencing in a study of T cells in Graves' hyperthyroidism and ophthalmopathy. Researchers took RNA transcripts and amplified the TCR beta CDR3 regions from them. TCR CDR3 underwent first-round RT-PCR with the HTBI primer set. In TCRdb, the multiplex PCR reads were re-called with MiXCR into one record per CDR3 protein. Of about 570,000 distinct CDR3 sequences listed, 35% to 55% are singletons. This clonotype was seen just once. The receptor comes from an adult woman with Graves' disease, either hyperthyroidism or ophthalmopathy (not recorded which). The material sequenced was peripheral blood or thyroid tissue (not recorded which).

The CDR3 sequence: CASSLEGGNVLTF. The CDR3 DNA reads TGTGCCAGCAGCTTGGAGGGTGGAAACGTCCTGACTTTC. The chain joins TRBV7-9 to TRBJ2-6, with D possibly TRBD2 on 6 matching bases. The V end lost 3 bases, the J end lost 10 bases, and 10 bases lay between the germline ends. Germline-derived CDR1 and CDR2 are SEHNR and FQNEAQ (reference sequence). CDR3 length: 13 amino acids.